One sample yielded the 9 T cell receptor beta chains listed below, sequenced in a study of cytomegalovirus exposure and HLA in healthy donors (dated by TCRdb to the late 2010s). Libraries were prepared through the immunoSEQ multiplex PCR assay. For the multiplex PCR, a mixture combining 60 forward primers for TCR Vbeta segments and 13 reverse primers for TCR Jbeta segments was used. Not all clones reach the TCRdb copy of this immuneACCESS table, which keeps in-frame sequences only. Checked studies attribute under half of the gap to unresolved V genes and leave the rest unexplained. The sample profile shows some 30,000 clones; around 87% of them were found once. 2.5% to 3.5% of the sample rests with the top ten. The sequenced sample consisted of PBMCs. The origin of the receptors is a boy younger than 18 in good health and CMV-seronegative.

The chain carries TRBV29-1 and TRBJ2-5, with 9 bases aligning to TRBD1. The CDR3 runs to 13 residues. The V segment lost 7 bases and the J segment 4 bases; nucleotides outside the gene matches: 7. The germline CDR1 and CDR2 sequences are SQVTM and ANQGSEA. The CDR3 reads CSARTGARETQYF. The CDR3, as DNA: TGCAGCGCACGGACAGGGGCGCGAGAGACCCAGTACTTC.

V usage is TRBV7-2 and J usage is TRBJ2-7; D is undetermined. The V gene lost 4 bases and the J gene lost 5 bases, with 9 bases spanning the gap. There are 12 residues in the CDR3. Germline V lookup: CDR1 SGHTA, CDR2 FQGNSA. The CDR3 bases are TGTGCCAGCAGCTCCCGCGGAAACGAGCAGTACTTC. Translated, it gives CASSSRGNEQYF.

This chain connects TRBV7-2 to TRBJ1-6, with TRBD1 identical over 9 bases. The CDR3 runs 13 residues. CDR1 is SGHTA, CDR2 FQGNSA, per germline. Trimming removed 5 bases from V and 10 bases from J; junction bases left unmatched: 3. As DNA, the CDR3 is TGTGCCAGCAGCCCTACAGGGGGCTCACCCCTCCACTTT. Residues: CASSPTGGSPLHF. Combining the CDR3 with reference TRBV7-2 and TRBJ1-6 gives the whole variable domain GAGVSQSPSNKVTEKGKDVELRCDPISGHTALYWYRQSLGQGLEFLIYFQGNSAPDKSGLPSDRFSAERTGGSVSTLTIQRTQQEDSAVYLCASSPTGGSPLHFGNGTRLTVT.

In nucleotides, the CDR3 is TGTGCCAGCAGCCGCCTGGACAGCTACGAGCAGTACTTC. Amino acid sequence: CASSRLDSYEQYF. V usage is TRBV6-5 and J usage is TRBJ2-7, with a tentative D call TRBD1 (6 bases). CDR3 length: 13 amino acids. Germline CDR1 MNHEY, CDR2 SVGAGI. V was shortened by 6 bases and J by 3 bases, with 12 bases between the two germline ends.

CDR3: CASSPDSRDLHF. The CDR3 nucleotides are TGTGCCAGCAGTCCGGACAGTCGGGACCTCCACTTT. The chain couples TRBV27 to TRBJ1-6; D is perhaps TRBD1 (6 bases). The germline gives CDR1 MNHEY, CDR2 SMNVEV (reference sequence). The V end lost 5 bases, the J end lost 15 bases, and 14 bases lay between the germline ends. This CDR3 is 12 amino acids long.

V and J are TRBV4-3 and TRBJ2-1, with D possibly being TRBD2 (5 bases). The CDR3 runs 14 residues. CDR1 and CDR2 (germline): LGHNA, YSLEER. The V and J ends lost 0 bases and 9 bases respectively, with 12 bases between them. The CDR3 is CASSQDRGTGEQFF. In nucleotides, the CDR3 is TGCGCCAGCAGCCAAGATCGGGGTACGGGTGAGCAGTTCTTC.

The V and J genes are TRBV19 and TRBJ2-3, with a weak D call TRBD2 (7 bases). This CDR3 region has 17 residues. Trimming took 4 bases from V and 2 from J, leaving 19 bases between them. Germline V gene lookup returns CDR1 LNHDA and CDR2 SQIVND (reference sequence). The CDR3, as DNA: TGTGCCAGTAGTACCTACGGATCCGGGGGGCCCACAGATACGCAGTATTTT. Translated, it gives CASSTYGSGGPTDTQYF.

V usage is TRBV19 and J usage is TRBJ2-5; TRBD2 matches at 10 bases. This CDR3 spans 16 amino acids. Germline V gene lookup returns CDR1 LNHDA and CDR2 SQIVND (reference sequence). V lost 2 bases to trimming and J lost 3 bases; unmatched junction nucleotides: 6. CDR3 bases: TGTGCCAGTAGTATATGGACTAGCGGAACCGAAGAGACCCAGTACTTC. Translating it yields CASSIWTSGTEETQYF.

The V and J genes are TRBV10-1 and TRBJ2-7; 8 bases match TRBD1. From germline, CDR1 is WNHNN and CDR2 SYGVQD (reference sequence). This CDR3 spans 19 amino acids. The J segment lost 3 bases and the V segment lost 0 bases, leaving 16 bases of the junction unmatched. CDR3 sequence (DNA): TGCGCCAGCAGTGAGTCAAGTGGCAGGGGGCTGGAGGGGAACTACGAGCAGTACTTC. Residues: CASSESSGRGLEGNYEQYF.